These 15 T cell receptor beta chains were sequenced from one sample in a study of regulatory T cells in long-lasting Graves disease. The time point denotes: newly diagnosed GD, antithyroid drugs for less than 3 months. Making the TCR library involved RNA that had been extracted from PBMCs. The TCR beta library used iRepertoire HTBI primers with Arm-PCR amplification of CDR3. One entry per CDR3 protein results from TCRdb running MiXCR on the multiplex PCR reads. The table includes 500,000 or so distinct CDR3 sequences, about a sixth detected once. The same sample was also studied in work on T cells in Graves' hyperthyroidism and ophthalmopathy.

The sequencing used peripheral blood mononuclear cells (PBMCs), collected at new diagnosis, from a patient treated with antithyroid drugs. The receptor source for this set is a man aged 35-49 years with Graves disease.

The gene calls are TRBV4-2 and TRBJ2-7; the match to TRBD2 covers 9 bases. Germline CDR1 and CDR2: LGHNA and YNFKEQ. Trimming took 1 base from V and 6 from J; bases not matched to a gene: 7. The CDR3 contains 15 residues. The CDR3 nucleotides are TGTGCCAGCAGCCAAGCGACCGGGACTAGCCGCGAGCAGTACTTC. Translation gives CASSQATGTSREQYF.

This clonotype was observed at least ten times. J is TRBJ2-2 and V is TRBV2, with 12 bases aligning to TRBD2. J was trimmed by 4 bases and V by 7 bases; bases with no gene match: 10. Germline-derived CDR1 and CDR2 are SNHLY and FYNNEI. This CDR3 region has 17 residues. CDR3 bases: TGTGCCAGCAATCTACTAGCGGGAGGCGACTTCACCGGGGAGCTGTTTTTT. Amino acid sequence: CASNLLAGGDFTGELFF.

This clonotype was detected only a few times. The rearrangement links TRBV7-3 to TRBJ2-2, with 8 positions matching TRBD2. V lost 5 bases to trimming and J lost 1 base; unmatched junction nucleotides: 6. This CDR3 region has 16 residues. Germline-derived CDR1 and CDR2 are SGHTA and FQGTGA. The CDR3 sequence: CASSPIAGQNTGELFF. The CDR3 nucleotides read TGTGCCAGCAGCCCTATAGCGGGGCAGAACACCGGGGAGCTGTTTTTT.

This clonotype has a count of ten or more. The genes are TRBV20-1 and TRBJ2-1; D is tentatively TRBD1 or TRBD2 (6 bases each). The CDR3 loop spans 17 amino acids. Trimming pared 0 bases from V and 5 bases from J, leaving 20 bases between. Germline assignment: CDR1 DFQATT and CDR2 SNEGSKA (reference sequence). The CDR3 region is CSARDQGSAVADNEQFF. The DNA for the CDR3 is TGCAGTGCTAGAGATCAGGGGTCAGCGGTAGCGGACAATGAGCAGTTCTTC.

At least ten counts were recorded for this clonotype. The chain is built from TRBV28 and TRBJ2-3; 12 bases are a match to TRBD2. The V gene's germline CDR1 is MDHEN and CDR2 SYDVKM. The CDR3 covers 17 residues. Unmatched junction bases numbered 13, after V lost 7 bases and J lost 5 bases. CDR3 sequence: CASNPGLAGPWGDTQYF. The CDR3, as DNA: TGTGCCAGCAATCCGGGACTAGCGGGTCCCTGGGGAGATACGCAGTATTTT.

There are many counts of this clonotype. The chain links TRBV5-1 to TRBJ2-7; TRBD2 matches 7 bases. This CDR3 has 15 amino acids. Germline V gene lookup returns CDR1 SGHRS and CDR2 YFSETQ. The V and J ends lost 0 bases and 4 bases, in that order; junction bases with no gene match: 7. This chain's CDR3 is CASSLGGGSGYEQYF. CDR3 nucleotides: TGCGCCAGCAGCTTGGGGGGCGGGAGCGGTTACGAGCAGTACTTC.

This clonotype was picked up a small number of times. This rearrangement joins TRBV29-1 to TRBJ2-1; 9 bases agree with TRBD2. This CDR3 comprises 15 residues. V trimming: 8 bases; J trimming: 0 bases; junction bases outside the gene matches: 8. The germline gives CDR1 SQVTM, CDR2 ANQGSEA. The CDR3 protein is CSSPKREASYNEQFF. CDR3 nucleotide sequence: TGCAGCTCACCTAAGCGGGAGGCCTCCTACAATGAGCAGTTCTTC.

This clonotype occurred a few times. The rearrangement uses TRBV30 and TRBJ2-4, with 10 bases fitting TRBD1. There are 13 residues in the CDR3. J was trimmed by 8 bases and V by 3 bases; bases with no gene match: 4. Germline CDR1 and CDR2: GTSNPN and SVGIG (reference sequence). The CDR3 loop is CAWSGQGVYIQYF. CDR3 nucleotides: TGTGCCTGGAGCGGACAGGGGGTTTACATTCAGTACTTC.

This chain links TRBV4-1 with TRBJ2-7; the match to TRBD2 covers 8 bases. V was pared by 0 bases and J by 5 bases, with 6 bases of the junction left unmatched. Germline V CDR1 and CDR2: MGHRA, YSYEKL. The CDR3 is 15 residues long. The CDR3 loop reads CASSQDEGTRDEQYF. In nucleotides, the CDR3 is TGCGCCAGCAGCCAAGATGAGGGGACTAGAGACGAGCAGTACTTC.

The gene calls are TRBV4-2 and TRBJ2-1, with D possibly called TRBD1 or TRBD2 (6 bases each). The CDR3 contains 18 residues. Deletions cut 1 base from V and 2 bases from J, with 18 bases between. The germline V gene has CDR1 LGHNA and CDR2 YNFKEQ. The CDR3 is CASSQGVGGQTPYNEQFF. In nucleotides, the CDR3 is TGTGCCAGCAGCCAAGGGGTCGGGGGCCAGACACCCTACAATGAGCAGTTCTTC.

To note about this clonotype: It differs at one base from a far larger clone, so likely a read error. The chain links TRBV11-2 to TRBJ2-1, with D perhaps matching TRBD2 (6 bases). Per germline, CDR1 SGHAT and CDR2 FQNNGV. Trimming took off 5 bases at V and 10 bases at J, with 18 bases between the two ends. There are 14 residues in the CDR3. The CDR3 region has the DNA TGTGCCAGCAGCCGGGCGGGGAACACCTACGAGCAGTTCTTC. This gives the protein CASSRAGNTYEQFF.

This clonotype showed up many times. CDR3 loop: CASSRAYEQYF. CDR3 sequence (DNA): TGTGCCAGCAGCCGGGCGTACGAGCAGTACTTC. The genes are TRBV28 and TRBJ2-7; unclear D gene. The CDR3 covers 11 residues. Germline CDR1 and CDR2: MDHEN and SYDVKM. V was cut by 6 bases and J by 4 bases, with 7 bases left in between.

This clonotype was seen more than once but under ten times. The V and J genes are TRBV9 and TRBJ2-6; D remains unclear. Germline CDR1 reads SGDLS; CDR2 reads YYNGEE. The CDR3 covers 17 residues. Trimming removed 0 bases from V and 4 bases from J, with 14 bases in between. The CDR3 region is CASSVVFRPAGANVLTF. The CDR3 DNA reads as TGTGCCAGCAGCGTAGTTTTTCGGCCGGCCGGGGCCAACGTCCTGACTTTC.

The chain combines TRBV11-1 with TRBJ2-4, with 10 positions matching TRBD1. The CDR3 is made up of 15 amino acids. Trimming at V came to 6 bases and at J to 1 base, leaving 3 bases not matched to a gene. Germline V gene lookup returns CDR1 SGHAT and CDR2 FQDESV (reference sequence). The chain's CDR3 is CASSDRGPAKNIQYF. The CDR3 DNA reads TGTGCCAGCAGTGACAGGGGGCCGGCCAAAAACATTCAGTACTTC.

The sample holds many counts of this clonotype. V and J are TRBV11-2 and TRBJ2-6; TRBD2 is a possible D gene (6 bases). Germline V lookup: CDR1 SGHAT, CDR2 FQNNGV. Trimming left V 6 bases short and J 3 bases short, with 9 bases between. This CDR3 has 14 residues. The CDR3: CASRGGIGANVLTF. DNA of the CDR3: TGTGCCAGCAGGGGGGGTATTGGGGCCAACGTCCTGACTTTC.